This T cell receptor (beta chain) came from a study of T cell repertoires in ileal Crohn's disease. Turning to the study itself: Operated complications were stricturing disease (about 60%) and penetrating disease (about 40%). Overall study findings and caveats: Compared with non-smokers, active smokers at surgery showed more clonal expansions. Sorted CD8 T cells held more high-frequency clones than CD4.

Sequenced by immunoSEQ multiplex PCR; TCRdb stores in-frame clones only, minus some. The sample consists of approximately 13,000 clones, 70% of them appearing once. The CDR3 loop spans 14 amino acids. Germline values: CDR1 SGHRS, CDR2 YFSETQ. V was cut by 5 bases and J by 4 bases, with 13 bases left in between. A word on this clone: The antigen remains unidentified.

The rearrangement links TRBV5-1 to TRBJ2-1; the D is unclear. The material sequenced was ileal tissue. This receptor was taken from an adult with Crohn's disease. CDR3 residues: CASSPTLPYNEQFF. The CDR3 nucleotides are TGCGCCAGCAGTCCGACGCTCCCTTACAATGAGCAGTTCTTC. Filled out from reference TRBV5-1 and TRBJ2-1, the complete variable domain reads KAGVTQTPRYLIKTRGQQVTLSCSPISGHRSVSWYQQTPGQGLQFLFEYFSETQRNKGNFPGRFSGRQFSNSRSEMNVSTLELGDSALYLCASSPTLPYNEQFFGPGTRLTVL.